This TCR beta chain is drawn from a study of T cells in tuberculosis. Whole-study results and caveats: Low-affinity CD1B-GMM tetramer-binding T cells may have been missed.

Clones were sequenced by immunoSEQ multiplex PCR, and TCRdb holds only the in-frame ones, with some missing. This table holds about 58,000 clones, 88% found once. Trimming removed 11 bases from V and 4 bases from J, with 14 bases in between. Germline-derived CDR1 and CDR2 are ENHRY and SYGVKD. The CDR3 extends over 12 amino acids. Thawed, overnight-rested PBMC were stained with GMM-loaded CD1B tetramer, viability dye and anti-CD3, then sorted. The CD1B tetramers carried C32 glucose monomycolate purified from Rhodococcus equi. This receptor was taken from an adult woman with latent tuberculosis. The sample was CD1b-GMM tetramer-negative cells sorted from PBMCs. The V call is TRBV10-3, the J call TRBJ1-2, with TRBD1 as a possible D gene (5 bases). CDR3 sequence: CALRTPSYGYTF. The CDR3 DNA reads TGTGCCCTACGGACACCTAGCTATGGCTACACCTTC.